These 26 T cell receptor beta chains share one sample of origin, sequenced in a study of cytomegalovirus exposure and HLA in healthy donors. PCR primers comprised 60 Vbeta and 13 Jbeta primers. TCRdb keeps only in-frame clones here, not all; method: immunoSEQ multiplex PCR. This table holds around 140,000 clones, about 80% found once. The sample was PBMCs. These TCRs come from a man aged 25 to 45 in good health and CMV-seropositive.

The J gene is TRBJ2-7, the V gene TRBV6-5; TRBD2 aligns across 7 bases. There are 15 residues in the CDR3. The germline V gene encodes CDR1 MNHEY and CDR2 SVGAGI. V lost 6 bases and J lost 1; bases outside the gene matches: 9. CDR3: CASSPSGALSYEQYF. The CDR3 nucleotides are TGTGCCAGCAGCCCAAGCGGGGCACTATCCTACGAGCAGTACTTC.

The V gene is TRBV27, the J gene TRBJ2-7; TRBD1 matches 9 bases. The length of the CDR3 is 15 residues. The ends lost 5 bases at V and 4 bases at J; junction bases unmatched: 9. Germline values: CDR1 MNHEY, CDR2 SMNVEV (reference sequence). CDR3 in amino acids: CASSQTGQGSYEQYF. The CDR3 DNA follows: TGTGCCAGCAGTCAAACGGGACAGGGCTCTTACGAGCAGTACTTC.

The V call is TRBV30, the J call TRBJ2-7, with 7 positions matching TRBD1. This CDR3 comprises 16 residues. Germline lookup yields CDR1 GTSNPN and CDR2 SVGIG (reference sequence). J was trimmed by 1 base and V by 3 bases; bases with no gene match: 12. Written as DNA, the CDR3 is TGTGCCTGGAGCGCCATGAGGGACAGAAATTCCTACGAGCAGTACTTC. This encodes CAWSAMRDRNSYEQYF.

This chain connects TRBV6-5 to TRBJ2-7; 7 nucleotides line up with TRBD1. The germline V gene has CDR1 MNHEY and CDR2 SVGAGI. The CDR3 is 14 amino acids. Germline trimming cut 5 bases from V and 5 bases from J; bases unmatched to any gene: 9. The CDR3: CASSRVTGENEQYF. The CDR3, as DNA: TGTGCCAGCAGTCGGGTCACAGGGGAAAACGAGCAGTACTTC.

CDR3 in DNA: TGTGCCAGCAGCGTAGAGGGGGGTCCTAGCGGGGGCACAGATACGCAGTATTTT. This gives the protein CASSVEGGPSGGTDTQYF. The rearrangement links TRBV9 to TRBJ2-3; 9 bases align to TRBD2. The CDR3 totals 18 residues. V trimming: 0 bases; J trimming: 1 base; junction bases outside the gene matches: 9. Germline CDR1 is SGDLS and CDR2 is YYNGEE.

V and J are TRBV7-9 and TRBJ2-7; possibly TRBD1 for D (5 bases). This CDR3 is 14 amino acids long. The V end was cut by 8 bases, the J end by 1 base, with 15 bases between. Germline V lookup: CDR1 SEHNR, CDR2 FQNEAQ (reference sequence). The CDR3 DNA sequence: TGTGCCAGCGGACAAGATAGTTCGTCCTACGAGCAGTACTTC. Its protein product is CASGQDSSSYEQYF.

The rearrangement joins TRBV18 to TRBJ2-5; 7 nucleotides match TRBD2. Germline V gene sequence: CDR1 KGHSH, CDR2 LQKENI. J gave up 2 bases and V 6 bases, and 9 bases lay outside the gene matches. This CDR3 is 15 amino acids long. CDR3 nucleotides: TGTGCCAGCTCGAGAGACCCGGGGGGACAAGAGACCCAGTACTTC. It specifies CASSRDPGGQETQYF.

The V gene is TRBV6-1, the J gene TRBJ2-1; D is possibly TRBD1 (5 bases). Trimming removed 10 bases from V and 0 bases from J, with 13 bases in between. Germline V gives CDR1 MNHNS, CDR2 SASEGT. This CDR3 contains 14 residues. The CDR3 is CAIFLTDSYNEQFF. The CDR3 DNA sequence: TGTGCCATCTTCCTGACAGACTCCTACAATGAGCAGTTCTTC.

This chain connects TRBV2 to TRBJ2-1, with 9 bases fitting TRBD2. Germline CDR1 and CDR2: SNHLY and FYNNEI. The trim removed 6 bases at V and 6 bases at J, leaving 9 bases unmatched. The CDR3 sequence is 15 residues long. CDR3 in amino acids: CASSGESGRFNEQFF. CDR3 sequence (DNA): TGTGCCAGCAGCGGGGAGAGCGGGAGGTTCAATGAGCAGTTCTTC.

The count of this clone is one. J is TRBJ2-3 and V is TRBV30; 7 bases are a match to TRBD2. The germline CDR1 and CDR2 sequences are GTSNPN and SVGIG (reference sequence). The CDR3 covers 14 residues. V shed 0 bases and J 0 bases; nucleotides not matched to a gene: 0. The CDR3 DNA reads TGTGCCTGGAGTGTACTAGCGAGCACAGATACGCAGTATTTT. It translates to CAWSVLASTDTQYF.

The chain links TRBV5-4 to TRBJ2-7, with D possibly TRBD2 on 5 matching bases. The CDR3 totals 14 residues. In germline, CDR1 is SGHNT, CDR2 YYREEE (reference sequence). V lost 1 base to trimming and J lost 3 bases, with 11 bases between them. This chain's CDR3 is CASSLFEGGYEQYF. CDR3 nucleotides: TGTGCCAGCAGCTTGTTTGAGGGCGGCTACGAGCAGTACTTC.

The V and J genes are TRBV7-2 and TRBJ1-2; the match to TRBD1 covers 10 bases. V gave up 6 bases and J gave up 4 bases; unmatched junction bases: 11. The CDR3 has 16 residues. From germline, CDR1 is SGHTA and CDR2 FQGNSA. The CDR3 sequence is CASRSQPGQGTYGYTF. The CDR3 bases are TGTGCCAGCAGGTCTCAACCGGGACAGGGGACCTATGGCTACACCTTC.

The CDR3 nucleotides are TGTGCCAGCTCACCTGCACAGACTAACTACGAGCAGTACTTC. Its translation is CASSPAQTNYEQYF. The chain has TRBV18 and TRBJ2-7; perhaps TRBD2 as D (5 bases). The CDR3 is 14 amino acids. Germline values: CDR1 KGHSH, CDR2 LQKENI. V shed 3 bases and J shed 3 bases, with 12 bases lying between them.

The gene calls are TRBV10-3 and TRBJ1-5; possible D gene TRBD1, 6 bases. Germline lookup yields CDR1 ENHRY and CDR2 SYGVKD. The CDR3 contains 16 residues. V dropped 3 bases and J dropped 2 bases, with 14 bases sitting between them. CDR3 sequence: CAISEQGNVGNQPQHF. The CDR3 DNA is TGTGCCATCAGTGAACAGGGTAATGTGGGCAATCAGCCCCAGCATTTT.

This clone is a singleton in its sample. The J gene is TRBJ2-4, the V gene TRBV6-5; 8 positions match TRBD2. V trimming: 2 bases; J trimming: 7 bases; junction bases outside the gene matches: 7. In germline, CDR1 is MNHEY, CDR2 SVGAGI. The CDR3 length is 15 residues. DNA for the CDR3: TGTGCCAGCAGTTACGCTCGGGGGGGCCAGAACATTCAGTACTTC. This encodes CASSYARGGQNIQYF.

The rearrangement links TRBV19 to TRBJ1-5; D call uncertain. CDR1 LNHDA and CDR2 SQIVND come from the germline V gene (reference sequence). The CDR3 totals 15 residues. With 4 bases removed from V and 0 bases from J, the gap between germline ends came to 10 bases. The CDR3 DNA follows: TGTGCCAGTAGTAGTGAACGGTTTAGCAATCAGCCCCAGCATTTT. This codes for CASSSERFSNQPQHF.

The CDR3 sequence is CASSPPRGGVNEQFF. The CDR3, as DNA: TGTGCCAGCAGCCCCCCACGCGGGGGGGTAAATGAGCAGTTCTTC. The chain employs TRBV7-9 and TRBJ2-1; 9 nucleotides line up with TRBD2. Per germline, CDR1 SEHNR and CDR2 FQNEAQ (reference sequence). The CDR3 loop spans 15 amino acids. J was trimmed by 7 bases and V by 5 bases; bases with no gene match: 9.

V and J are TRBV6-5 and TRBJ1-4; no clear D gene. V was shortened by 0 bases and J by 7 bases, with 9 bases between the two germline ends. CDR1 MNHEY and CDR2 SVGAGI come from the germline V gene. The CDR3 contains 14 residues. CDR3 in amino acids: CASSYSPVPEKLFF. The CDR3 nucleotides read TGTGCCAGCAGTTACTCCCCCGTTCCTGAAAAACTGTTTTTT.

This clone was detected once. The V call is TRBV5-8, the J call TRBJ2-5; TRBD1 is a possible D gene (6 bases). The end of the DNA is better explained by TRBJ2-7, so the J call may be wrong. The CDR3 consists of 14 residues. The germline CDR1 and CDR2 sequences are SGHTS and YDEGEE. In DNA form, the CDR3 reads TGTGCCAGCAGCCGGGACATCGACTCCTACGAGCAGTACTTC. As protein: CASSRDIDSYEQYF.

This clone was seen a few times. V gene TRBV6-1 combines with J gene TRBJ1-2, with 8 bases fitting TRBD1. The CDR3 totals 13 residues. V lost 5 bases to trimming and J lost 8 bases; unmatched junction nucleotides: 7. CDR1 is MNHNS and CDR2 is SASEGT in the germline V gene. The CDR3 DNA reads TGTGCCAGCAGTACACAGGGGGATTGGGGCTACACCTTC. Translated: CASSTQGDWGYTF.

The genes are TRBV6-5 and TRBJ2-1; D is possibly TRBD2 (6 bases). Germline V gene sequence: CDR1 MNHEY, CDR2 SVGAGI. Trimming removed 2 bases at V and 9 bases at J, with 20 bases between. There are 16 residues in the CDR3. CDR3 nucleotides: TGTGCCAGCAGTTACAACCGGGACTCTTGGGGGACTGAGCAGTTCTTC. Protein sequence: CASSYNRDSWGTEQFF.

This clone has just one count. This chain joins TRBV7-2 and TRBJ2-3; weak D call: TRBD2 (7 bases). The V gene lost 1 base and the J gene lost 0 bases, with 20 bases spanning the gap. Germline CDR1 SGHTA, CDR2 FQGNSA. The CDR3 spans 19 residues. CDR3 protein: CASSLEGVGSGTSTDTQYF. In nucleotides, the CDR3 is TGTGCCAGCAGCTTAGAGGGGGTAGGCAGCGGGACTAGCACAGATACGCAGTATTTT.

The CDR3 coding sequence is TGTGCCAGCAGTTTTCAGGGGGGAAGAGACGGAAATGAGCAGTTCTTC. Encoded protein: CASSFQGGRDGNEQFF. The V gene is TRBV28, the J gene TRBJ2-1, with D possibly being TRBD1 (7 bases). The CDR3 covers 16 residues. Germline loops: CDR1 MDHEN, CDR2 SYDVKM. V lost 3 bases and J lost 7, with 19 bases in between.

The genes are TRBV29-1 and TRBJ2-3, with 12 bases identical to TRBD2. Germline values: CDR1 SQVTM, CDR2 ANQGSEA. The CDR3 spans 14 residues. With V trimmed by 6 bases and J by 6 bases, 7 bases remained unmatched. Here the CDR3 DNA reads TGCAGCGTGACTAGCGGGGGTCTCGGTGATACGCAGTATTTT. This translates into CSVTSGGLGDTQYF.

The chain couples TRBV5-1 to TRBJ1-6; possible D gene TRBD1, 6 bases. This CDR3 has 15 residues. Trimming removed 3 bases from V and 7 bases from J, with 14 bases in between. Germline CDR1 is SGHRS and CDR2 is YFSETQ. The CDR3 DNA reads TGCGCCAGCAGCTCGGTGACAGGCGACAATTCACCCCTCCACTTT. This codes for CASSSVTGDNSPLHF.

This clone was seen only once. The chain joins TRBV7-3 to TRBJ2-7, with TRBD2 identical over 8 bases. The CDR3 has 16 residues. The junction had 12 bases not matched to a gene; V was cut back by 6 bases and J by 2 bases. The V gene's germline CDR1 is SGHTA and CDR2 FQGTGA. CDR3 bases: TGTGCCAGCAGTCCTACGGGGGGGGGCTCCGCCTACGAGCAGTACTTC. Protein: CASSPTGGGSAYEQYF.